A single sample gave rise to the 5 T cell receptor beta chains below, sequenced in a study of glioma-infiltrating T cells. Amplification of TCR alpha and beta CDR3 regions from RNA used iRepertoire nested multiplex PCR. TCRdb used MiXCR to reprocess the multiplex PCR reads, holding one entry per CDR3 protein. The data contain around 10,000 distinct CDR3 sequences, roughly 59% of them singletons. Sequencing input: glioma tissue, nonneoplastic brain tissue, or PBMCs (not recorded which). The receptors here all came from a human donor with low-grade glioma or glioblastoma, undergoing nonglioma brain surgery, or in good health (not recorded which).

With regard to this clonotype: The junction departs from the called germline gene at one end, perhaps through a read error. The CDR3 here is CASSFNIQGTQYF. The CDR3 DNA reads TGTGCCAGTAGCTTTAATATTCAAGGGACCCAGTACTTC. The chain recombines TRBV5-8 with TRBJ2-5, with no clear D. CDR1 is SGHTS, CDR2 YDEGEE, per germline. This CDR3 has 13 residues.

The V call is TRBV5-1, the J call TRBJ1-1; D not certain. The CDR3 totals 15 residues. V was clipped by 0 bases and J by 6 bases, with 15 bases between them. CDR1 is SGHRS, CDR2 YFSETQ, per germline. The CDR3 is CASSLAKTPTAEAFF. In nucleotides, the CDR3 is TGCGCCAGCAGCTTGGCGAAGACACCGACGGCTGAAGCTTTCTTT. Combining the CDR3 with reference TRBV5-1 and TRBJ1-1 gives the whole variable domain KAGVTQTPRYLIKTRGQQVTLSCSPISGHRSVSWYQQTPGQGLQFLFEYFSETQRNKGNFPGRFSGRQFSNSRSEMNVSTLELGDSALYLCASSLAKTPTAEAFFGQGTRLTVV.

This clonotype was observed once. The rearrangement uses TRBV20-1 and TRBJ2-1; tentatively, D is TRBD2 (5 bases). The CDR3 contains 18 residues. CDR1 is DFQATT and CDR2 is SNEGSKA in the germline V gene (reference sequence). V was shortened by 6 bases and J by 7 bases, with 31 bases between the two germline ends. CDR3 coding DNA: TGCAGTGCCGAGAGTGTGAGAGGGAGCGGCGTGGGTGGGAATGAGCAGTTCTTC. It codes for CSAESVRGSGVGGNEQFF.

This clonotype is termed medium-sized. The chain is built from TRBV7-2 and TRBJ2-3, with D unresolved. Trimming shortened V by 2 bases and J by 1 base, and 13 bases separated the two germline ends. CDR3 length: 16 amino acids. Germline lookup yields CDR1 SGHTA and CDR2 FQGNSA. CDR3 loop: CASSLNANPGTDTQYF. The CDR3 bases are TGTGCCAGCAGCTTAAATGCTAACCCGGGCACAGATACGCAGTATTTT.

Judged by abundance, this clonotype is medium-sized (0.01 to 0.1%). The chain has TRBV3-1 and TRBJ1-1; no clear D. Trimming removed 2 bases at V and 1 base at J, with 2 bases between. In germline, CDR1 is LGHDT, CDR2 YNNKEL (reference sequence). This CDR3 comprises 12 residues. The CDR3 is CASSQKNTEAFF. CDR3 nucleotide sequence: TGTGCCAGCAGCCAAAAGAACACTGAAGCTTTCTTT.